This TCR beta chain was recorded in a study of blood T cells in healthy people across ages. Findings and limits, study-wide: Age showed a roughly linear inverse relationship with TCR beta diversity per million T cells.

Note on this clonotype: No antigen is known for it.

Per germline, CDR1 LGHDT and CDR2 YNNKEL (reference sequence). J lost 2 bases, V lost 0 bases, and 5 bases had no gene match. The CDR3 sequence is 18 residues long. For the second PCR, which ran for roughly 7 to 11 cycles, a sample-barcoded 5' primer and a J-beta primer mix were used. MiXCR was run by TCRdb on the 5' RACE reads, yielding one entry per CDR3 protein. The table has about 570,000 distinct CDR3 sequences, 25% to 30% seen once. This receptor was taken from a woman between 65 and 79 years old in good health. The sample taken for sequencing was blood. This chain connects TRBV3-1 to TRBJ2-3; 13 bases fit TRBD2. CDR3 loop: CASSQDQGLAGHTDTQYF. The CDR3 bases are TGTGCCAGCAGCCAAGATCAGGGACTAGCGGGGCACACAGATACGCAGTATTTT.